The T cell receptor (beta chain) described here comes from a study of blood T cell repertoires in COVID-19. The wider study: The study drew acute and convalescent COVID-19 samples from the United States, Italy and Spain. T cells, B-cell-depleted T cells, or PBMCs supplied cDNA or gDNA.

Original processing notes: Nucleated cell counts were estimated from reference gene primer amplification. Sequenced by immunoSEQ multiplex PCR; TCRdb stores in-frame clones only, minus some. Clonal size and the V and J genes are those of that table, whereas D and trimming came from the DNA. Altogether more than 130,000 clones are present, about 83% being singletons, with the ten largest covering 4% to 4.5%. Trimming pared 4 bases from V and 0 bases from J, leaving 12 bases between. Germline loops: CDR1 MNHEY, CDR2 SMNVEV (reference sequence). The CDR3 covers 15 residues. The receptor's source is a middle-aged woman with acute or convalescent COVID-19. V gene TRBV27 combines with J gene TRBJ1-1; the D is unclear. Sequenced input: peripheral blood. CDR3 nucleotides: TGTGCCAGCAGTTACAGCCCCGCTTTGAACACTGAAGCTTTCTTT. The encoded protein is CASSYSPALNTEAFF.